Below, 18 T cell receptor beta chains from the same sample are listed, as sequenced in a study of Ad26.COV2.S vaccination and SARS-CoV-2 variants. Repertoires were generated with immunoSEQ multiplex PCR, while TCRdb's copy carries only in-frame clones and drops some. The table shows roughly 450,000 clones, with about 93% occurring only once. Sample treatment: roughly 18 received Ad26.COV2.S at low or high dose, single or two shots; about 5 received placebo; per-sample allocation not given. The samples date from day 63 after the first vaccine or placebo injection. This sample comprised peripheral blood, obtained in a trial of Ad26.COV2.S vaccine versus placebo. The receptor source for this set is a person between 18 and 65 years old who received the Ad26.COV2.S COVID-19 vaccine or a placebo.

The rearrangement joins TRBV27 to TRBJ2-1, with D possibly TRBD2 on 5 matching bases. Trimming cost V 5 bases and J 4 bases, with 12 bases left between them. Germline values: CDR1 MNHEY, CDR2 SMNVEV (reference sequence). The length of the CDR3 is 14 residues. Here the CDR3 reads CASSAADQYNEQFF. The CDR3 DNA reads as TGTGCCAGCAGTGCAGCGGACCAATACAATGAGCAGTTCTTC.

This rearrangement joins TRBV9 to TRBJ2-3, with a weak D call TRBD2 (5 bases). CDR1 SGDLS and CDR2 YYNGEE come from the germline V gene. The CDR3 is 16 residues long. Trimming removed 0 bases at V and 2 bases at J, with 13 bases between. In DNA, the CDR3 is TGTGCCAGCAGCGTAGCTACGGGGTACGACACAGATACGCAGTATTTT. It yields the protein CASSVATGYDTDTQYF.

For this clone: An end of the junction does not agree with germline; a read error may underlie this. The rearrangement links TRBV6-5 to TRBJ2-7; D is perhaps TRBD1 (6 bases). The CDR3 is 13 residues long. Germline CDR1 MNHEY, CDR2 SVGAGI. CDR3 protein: CASSSGTSFLIGF. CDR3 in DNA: TGTGCCAGCAGTTCCGGGACATCCTTTCTTATAGGCTTC.

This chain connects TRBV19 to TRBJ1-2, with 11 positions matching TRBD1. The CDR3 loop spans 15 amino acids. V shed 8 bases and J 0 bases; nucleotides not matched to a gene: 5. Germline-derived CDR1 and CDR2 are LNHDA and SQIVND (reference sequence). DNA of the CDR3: TGTGCCAGTGGGGACAGGGGGTCTGCTAACTATGGCTACACCTTC. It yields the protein CASGDRGSANYGYTF.

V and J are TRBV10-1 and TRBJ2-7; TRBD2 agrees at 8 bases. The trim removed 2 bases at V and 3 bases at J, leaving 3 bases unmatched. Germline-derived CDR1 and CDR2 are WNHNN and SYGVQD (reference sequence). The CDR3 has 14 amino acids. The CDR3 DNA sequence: TGCGCCAGCAGTGAGCGGCGGGAGGACTACGAGCAGTACTTC. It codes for CASSERREDYEQYF.

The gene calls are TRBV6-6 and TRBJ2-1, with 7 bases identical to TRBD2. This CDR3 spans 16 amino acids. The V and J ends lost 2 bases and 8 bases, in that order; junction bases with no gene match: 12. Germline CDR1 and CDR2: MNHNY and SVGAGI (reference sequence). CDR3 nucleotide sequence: TGTGCCAGCAGTTACCCGGCGGGAGCAATTATCGATGAGCAGTTCTTC. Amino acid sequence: CASSYPAGAIIDEQFF.

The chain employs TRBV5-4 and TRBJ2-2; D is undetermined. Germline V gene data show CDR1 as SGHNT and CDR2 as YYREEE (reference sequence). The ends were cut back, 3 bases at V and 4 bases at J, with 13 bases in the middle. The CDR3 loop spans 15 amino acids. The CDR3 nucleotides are TGTGCCAGCAGCTCCGGGCCCCAGAGCACCGGGGAGCTGTTTTTT. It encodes CASSSGPQSTGELFF.

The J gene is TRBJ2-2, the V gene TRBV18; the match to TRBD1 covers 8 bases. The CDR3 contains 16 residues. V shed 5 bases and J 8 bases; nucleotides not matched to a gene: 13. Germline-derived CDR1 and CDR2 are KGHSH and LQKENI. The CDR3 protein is CASSWTGKAAAGELFF. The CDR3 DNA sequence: TGTGCCAGCTCATGGACAGGGAAGGCAGCTGCGGGGGAGCTGTTTTTT.

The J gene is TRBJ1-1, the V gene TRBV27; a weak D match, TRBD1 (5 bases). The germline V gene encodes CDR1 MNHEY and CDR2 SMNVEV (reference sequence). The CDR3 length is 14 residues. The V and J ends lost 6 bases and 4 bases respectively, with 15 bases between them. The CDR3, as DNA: TGTGCCAGCAGGGGTACTTGGGGGAGCACTGAAGCTTTCTTT. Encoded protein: CASRGTWGSTEAFF.

The CDR3 sequence is CASSYVRQANQPQHF. For the CDR3, the DNA is TGTGCCAGCAGTTACGTTCGACAGGCCAATCAGCCCCAGCATTTT. The chain couples TRBV2 to TRBJ1-5; possible D gene TRBD1, 6 bases. The CDR3 length is 15 residues. The germline V gene has CDR1 SNHLY and CDR2 FYNNEI. Trimming left V 5 bases short and J 3 bases short, with 14 bases between.

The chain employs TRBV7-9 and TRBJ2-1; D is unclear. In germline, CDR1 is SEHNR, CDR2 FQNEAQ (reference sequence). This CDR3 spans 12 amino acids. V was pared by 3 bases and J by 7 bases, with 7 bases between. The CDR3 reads CASSLARNEQFF. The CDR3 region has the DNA TGTGCCAGCAGCTTGGCGCGAAATGAGCAGTTCTTC.

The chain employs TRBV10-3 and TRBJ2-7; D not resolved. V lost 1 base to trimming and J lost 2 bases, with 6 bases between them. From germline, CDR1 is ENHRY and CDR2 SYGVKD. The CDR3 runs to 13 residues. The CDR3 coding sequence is TGTGCCATCAGTGAGTGGACGGCCTACGAGCAGTACTTC. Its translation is CAISEWTAYEQYF.

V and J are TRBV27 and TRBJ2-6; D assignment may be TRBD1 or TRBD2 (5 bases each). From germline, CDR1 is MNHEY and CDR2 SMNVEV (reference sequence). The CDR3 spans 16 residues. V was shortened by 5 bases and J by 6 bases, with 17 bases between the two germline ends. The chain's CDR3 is CASSMGRVSVANVLTF. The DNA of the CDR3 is TGTGCCAGCAGTATGGGACGAGTTTCGGTGGCCAACGTCCTGACTTTC.

The CDR3 region is CASSIQGKQPQHF. DNA for the CDR3: TGTGCCAGTAGTATACAAGGAAAACAGCCCCAGCATTTT. The chain recombines TRBV19 with TRBJ1-5, with D uncertain. Per germline, CDR1 LNHDA and CDR2 SQIVND (reference sequence). The CDR3 is 13 amino acids. V was pared by 2 bases and J by 7 bases, with 9 bases between.

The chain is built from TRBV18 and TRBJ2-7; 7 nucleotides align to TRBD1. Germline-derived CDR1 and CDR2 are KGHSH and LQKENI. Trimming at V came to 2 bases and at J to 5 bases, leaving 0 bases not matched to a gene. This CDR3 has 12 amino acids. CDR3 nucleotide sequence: TGTGCCAGCTCACCAACAGGGGACGAGCAGTACTTC. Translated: CASSPTGDEQYF.

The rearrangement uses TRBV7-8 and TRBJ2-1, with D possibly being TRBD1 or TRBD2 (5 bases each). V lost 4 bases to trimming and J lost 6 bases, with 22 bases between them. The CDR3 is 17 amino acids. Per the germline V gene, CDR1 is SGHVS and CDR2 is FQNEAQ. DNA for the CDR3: TGTGCCAGCAGCTCGAACCTAGGGGACCAGGTGAGCAATGAGCAGTTCTTC. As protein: CASSSNLGDQVSNEQFF.

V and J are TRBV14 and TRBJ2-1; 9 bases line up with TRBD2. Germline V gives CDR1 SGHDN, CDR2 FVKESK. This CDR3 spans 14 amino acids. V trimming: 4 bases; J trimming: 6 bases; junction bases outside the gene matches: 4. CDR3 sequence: CASSRLAAANEQFF. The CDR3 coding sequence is TGTGCCAGCAGCCGACTAGCGGCGGCCAATGAGCAGTTCTTC.

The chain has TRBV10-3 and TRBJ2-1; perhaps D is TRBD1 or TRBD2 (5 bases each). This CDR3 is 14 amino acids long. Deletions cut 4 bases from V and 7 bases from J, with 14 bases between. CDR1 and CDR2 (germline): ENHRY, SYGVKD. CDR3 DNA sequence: TGTGCCATCAGTGCGGGCGAGGGGTGGAATGAGCAGTTCTTC. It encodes CAISAGEGWNEQFF.